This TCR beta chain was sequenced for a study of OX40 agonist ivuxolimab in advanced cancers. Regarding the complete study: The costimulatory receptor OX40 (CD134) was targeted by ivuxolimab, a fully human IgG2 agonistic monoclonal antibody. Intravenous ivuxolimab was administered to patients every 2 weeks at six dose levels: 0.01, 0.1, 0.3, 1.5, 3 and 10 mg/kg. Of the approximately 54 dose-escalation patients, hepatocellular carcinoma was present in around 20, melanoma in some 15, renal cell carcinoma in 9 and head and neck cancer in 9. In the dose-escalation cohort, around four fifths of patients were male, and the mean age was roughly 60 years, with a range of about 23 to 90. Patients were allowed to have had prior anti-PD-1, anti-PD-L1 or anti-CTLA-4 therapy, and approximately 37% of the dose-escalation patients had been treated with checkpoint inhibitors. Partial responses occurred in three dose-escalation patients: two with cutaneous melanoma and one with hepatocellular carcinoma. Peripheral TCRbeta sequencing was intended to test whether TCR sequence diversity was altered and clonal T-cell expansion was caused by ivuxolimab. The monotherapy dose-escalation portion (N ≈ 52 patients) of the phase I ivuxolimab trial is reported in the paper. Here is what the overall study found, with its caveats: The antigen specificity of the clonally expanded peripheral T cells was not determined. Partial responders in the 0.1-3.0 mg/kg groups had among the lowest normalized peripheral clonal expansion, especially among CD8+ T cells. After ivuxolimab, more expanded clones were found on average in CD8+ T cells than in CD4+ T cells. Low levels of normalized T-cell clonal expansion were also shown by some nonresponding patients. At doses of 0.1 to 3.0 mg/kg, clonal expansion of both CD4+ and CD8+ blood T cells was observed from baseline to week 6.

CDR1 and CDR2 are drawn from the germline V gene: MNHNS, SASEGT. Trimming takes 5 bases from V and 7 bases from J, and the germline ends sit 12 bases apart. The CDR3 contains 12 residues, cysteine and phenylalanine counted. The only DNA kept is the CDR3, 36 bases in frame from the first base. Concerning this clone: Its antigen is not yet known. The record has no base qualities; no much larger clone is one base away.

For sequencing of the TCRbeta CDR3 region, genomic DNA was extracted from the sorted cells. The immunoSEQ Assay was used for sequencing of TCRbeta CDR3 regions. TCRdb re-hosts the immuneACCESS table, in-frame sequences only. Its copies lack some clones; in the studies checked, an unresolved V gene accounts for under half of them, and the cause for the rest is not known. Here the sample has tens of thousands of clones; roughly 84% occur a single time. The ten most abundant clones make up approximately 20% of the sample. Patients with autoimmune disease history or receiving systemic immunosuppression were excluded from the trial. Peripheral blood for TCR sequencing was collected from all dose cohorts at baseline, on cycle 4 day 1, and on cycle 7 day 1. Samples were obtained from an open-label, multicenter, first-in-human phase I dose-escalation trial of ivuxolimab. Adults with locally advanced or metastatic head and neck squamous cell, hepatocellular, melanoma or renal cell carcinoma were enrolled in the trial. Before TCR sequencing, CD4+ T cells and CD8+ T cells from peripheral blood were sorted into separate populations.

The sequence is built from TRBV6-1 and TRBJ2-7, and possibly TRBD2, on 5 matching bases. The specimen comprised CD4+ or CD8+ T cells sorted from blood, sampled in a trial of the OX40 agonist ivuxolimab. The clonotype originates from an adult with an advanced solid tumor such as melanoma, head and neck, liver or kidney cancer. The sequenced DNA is TGTGCCAGCAGTCTAGTGGAGGTGGAGCAGTACTTC. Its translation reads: CASSLVEVEQYF.